The 28 T cell receptor beta chains listed next were all sequenced from one sample in a study of blood T cell repertoires in COVID-19. This table comes from immunoSEQ multiplex PCR, and its TCRdb copy is limited to in-frame clones, with some not included. The table records approximately 300,000 clones, approximately 90% of them present only once. The sequenced sample was peripheral blood. The receptors come from a man aged 25 to 45 with acute or convalescent COVID-19.

The CDR3 reads CASSFPDRAGAFF. For the CDR3, the DNA is TGTGCCAGCAGTTTCCCGGACAGGGCGGGAGCTTTCTTT. V usage is TRBV12-3 or TRBV12-4 and J usage is TRBJ1-1, with TRBD1 matching over 8 bases. V dropped 3 bases and J dropped 10; count of bases not matched to a gene: 7. The CDR3 loop spans 13 amino acids.

The count of this clone is one. The gene calls are TRBV7-9 and TRBJ1-6; D uncertain. Germline V gives CDR1 SEHNR, CDR2 FQNEAQ (reference sequence). The CDR3 runs to 12 residues. With 5 bases removed from V and 7 bases from J, the gap between germline ends came to 6 bases. CDR3 protein: CASSPPNSPLHF. DNA of the CDR3: TGTGCCAGCAGCCCTCCCAATTCACCCCTCCACTTT.

The V and J genes are TRBV28 and TRBJ1-5; 9 nucleotides agree with TRBD1. The trim removed 6 bases at V and 0 bases at J, leaving 15 bases unmatched. The CDR3 extends over 19 amino acids. CDR1 and CDR2 (germline): MDHEN, SYDVKM. DNA for the CDR3: TGTGCCAGCAGACGCCGCCGGGACAGGGAGGGGGATAGCAATCAGCCCCAGCATTTT. Amino acids: CASRRRRDREGDSNQPQHF.

Concerning this clone itself: A read error may produce the germline difference seen at one junction end. The V and J genes are TRBV6-5 and TRBJ1-5; D uncertain. Germline V gene data show CDR1 as MNHEY and CDR2 as SVGAGI. The length of the CDR3 is 12 residues. The CDR3 DNA is TGTGCCAGCAGAGCCGGGTCTCAGTCCCAGCATTTT. Amino acids: CASRAGSQSQHF.

V usage is TRBV10-3 and J usage is TRBJ1-1; D not resolved. V was trimmed by 3 bases and J by 2 bases, leaving 10 bases between them. Germline assignment: CDR1 ENHRY and CDR2 SYGVKD. CDR3 size: 14 residues. CDR3 sequence (DNA): TGTGCCATCAGTGAACTGGACTTAAACACTGAAGCTTTCTTT. It translates to CAISELDLNTEAFF.

This sequence joins TRBV10-3 and TRBJ2-2; 8 bases map to TRBD2. The CDR3 length is 14 residues. The V and J ends lost 4 bases and 4 bases, in that order; junction bases with no gene match: 2. The germline V gene encodes CDR1 ENHRY and CDR2 SYGVKD. The CDR3 protein is CAISGGGPTGELFF. The CDR3, as DNA: TGTGCCATCAGTGGCGGGGGGCCCACCGGGGAGCTGTTTTTT.

This clone was detected once. V and J are TRBV27 and TRBJ1-6, with TRBD1 matching over 10 bases. Germline V gives CDR1 MNHEY, CDR2 SMNVEV (reference sequence). Trimming at V came to 5 bases and at J to 8 bases, leaving 6 bases not matched to a gene. The CDR3 sequence is 15 residues long. The CDR3, as DNA: TGTGCCAGCAGTACAACGACAGGGGGCGATTCACCCCTCCACTTT. Translating gives CASSTTTGGDSPLHF.

This clone has only one observation. The rearrangement links TRBV7-9 to TRBJ1-4; TRBD1 matches at 9 bases. J gave up 6 bases and V 6 bases, and 5 bases lay outside the gene matches. The germline V gene encodes CDR1 SEHNR and CDR2 FQNEAQ (reference sequence). The CDR3 consists of 14 residues. The CDR3 DNA reads TGTGCCAGCAGTTGGGGACAGGGCTATGAAAAACTGTTTTTT. As protein: CASSWGQGYEKLFF. Full variable domain (missing parts from reference TRBV7-9 and TRBJ1-4): DTGVSQNPRHKITKRGQNVTFRCDPISEHNRLYWYRQTLGQGPEFLTYFQNEAQLEKSRLLSDRFSAERPKGSFSTLEIQRTEQGDSAMYLCASSWGQGYEKLFFGSGTQLSVL.

About this clone: This sample also contains other DNA sequences that code for the same CDR3. The chain uses TRBV5-1 and TRBJ1-1; D unclear. CDR1 and CDR2 from the germline V gene are SGHRS and YFSETQ. The V end was cut by 0 bases, the J end by 1 base, with 7 bases between. This CDR3 spans 14 amino acids. This CDR3 reads CASSLAAGNTEAFF. The DNA for the CDR3 is TGCGCCAGCAGCTTGGCGGCGGGGAACACTGAAGCTTTCTTT.

The chain links TRBV28 to TRBJ1-3, with D possibly being TRBD1 (5 bases). Trimming shortened V by 3 bases and J by 0 bases, and 15 bases separated the two germline ends. CDR3 size: 17 residues. The V gene's germline CDR1 is MDHEN and CDR2 SYDVKM. The CDR3: CASSLFSGISSGNTIYF. The CDR3 DNA reads TGTGCCAGCAGTTTGTTTTCAGGGATATCCTCTGGAAACACCATATATTTT.

The chain recombines TRBV11-2 with TRBJ1-1; D possibly corresponds to TRBD1 (6 bases). Trimming took 1 base from V and 7 from J, leaving 10 bases between them. Germline V gene data show CDR1 as SGHAT and CDR2 as FQNNGV. The CDR3 is 13 residues long. Here the CDR3 reads CASSLVDRSEAFF. The DNA of the CDR3 is TGTGCCAGCAGCTTAGTTGACAGGAGTGAAGCTTTCTTT.

This chain links TRBV13 with TRBJ2-1, with TRBD1 as a possible D gene (7 bases). This CDR3 has 16 amino acids. Trimming took off 5 bases at V and 1 base at J, with 15 bases between the two ends. Germline V lookup: CDR1 PRHDT, CDR2 FYEKMQ (reference sequence). The CDR3 DNA follows: TGTGCCAGCAGCCGCGGAGGGGGCCTTTCCTACAATGAGCAGTTCTTC. Amino acid sequence: CASSRGGGLSYNEQFF.

The chain carries TRBV7-6 and TRBJ1-4; TRBD1 agrees at 9 bases. Trimming took 5 bases from V and 5 from J; bases not matched to a gene: 9. CDR3 length: 16 residues. CDR1 SGHVS and CDR2 FNYEAQ come from the germline V gene. Here the CDR3 DNA reads TGTGCCAGCAGCCCCCGCACAGGGGGCGCGAATGAAAAACTGTTTTTT. It translates to CASSPRTGGANEKLFF.

V is TRBV28 and J is TRBJ2-3, with 8 positions matching TRBD2. The CDR3 length is 14 residues. Germline values: CDR1 MDHEN, CDR2 SYDVKM. The ends lost 7 bases at V and 7 bases at J; junction bases unmatched: 10. The DNA of the CDR3 is TGTGCCAGCAACAAAGCGGGGGCGGGATATACGCAGTATTTT. This codes for CASNKAGAGYTQYF.

V is TRBV6-4 and J is TRBJ2-3, with 11 bases fitting TRBD1. V lost 3 bases, J lost 2 bases, and 1 base stayed unmatched. Germline CDR1 MRHNA, CDR2 SNTAGT. CDR3 length: 15 residues. The CDR3 sequence is CASSEGQGDTDTQYF. The CDR3 DNA sequence: TGTGCCAGCAGTGAGGGACAGGGGGACACAGATACGCAGTATTTT.

This rearrangement joins TRBV9 to TRBJ2-7; possibly TRBD2 for D (5 bases). Germline assignment: CDR1 SGDLS and CDR2 YYNGEE. The germline V and J ends were trimmed by 1 base and 2 bases, with 16 bases remaining between them. The CDR3 has 16 residues. The CDR3 sequence: CASSVSVGEPPYEQYF. In nucleotides, the CDR3 is TGTGCCAGCAGCGTATCGGTCGGGGAACCACCCTACGAGCAGTACTTC.

The rearrangement joins TRBV5-8 to TRBJ1-5; D unresolved. V lost 0 bases and J lost 3, with 13 bases in between. CDR3 length: 16 amino acids. Germline lookup yields CDR1 SGHTS and CDR2 YDEGEE. The CDR3 DNA reads TGTGCCAGCAGCTTGGTGAGCTCGGGGTCCAATCAGCCCCAGCATTTT. Amino acid sequence: CASSLVSSGSNQPQHF.

This clone was observed once. This chain connects TRBV27 to TRBJ2-5, with a tentative D call TRBD2 (6 bases). Germline V gives CDR1 MNHEY, CDR2 SMNVEV (reference sequence). V lost 5 bases, J lost 2 bases, and 9 bases lay in between. This CDR3 comprises 13 residues. The CDR3 region is CASSATRQETQYF. Written as DNA, the CDR3 is TGTGCCAGCAGTGCGACTAGACAAGAGACCCAGTACTTC.

This chain uses TRBV28 with TRBJ1-6; no definite D call. The germline V gene encodes CDR1 MDHEN and CDR2 SYDVKM. V was trimmed by 8 bases and J by 3 bases, leaving 23 bases between them. This CDR3 comprises 18 residues. The CDR3 DNA follows: TGTGCCAGCGGCAACCGGGGAGCGGGCTCAATCTATAATTCACCCCTCCACTTT. Its protein is CASGNRGAGSIYNSPLHF.

The rearrangement links TRBV5-5 to TRBJ2-7, with 8 bases aligning to TRBD2. CDR3 length: 15 amino acids. Germline CDR1 and CDR2: SGHKS and YYEKEE (reference sequence). With 0 bases clipped from V and 0 bases from J, the junction kept 2 bases outside the gene matches. The CDR3 DNA reads TGTGCCAGCAGCTTGGCCGGGACTAGCTCCTACGAGCAGTACTTC. Translating it yields CASSLAGTSSYEQYF.

This chain connects TRBV30 to TRBJ1-3; the match to TRBD1 covers 8 bases. In germline, CDR1 is GTSNPN, CDR2 SVGIG (reference sequence). J gave up 3 bases and V 2 bases, and 6 bases lay outside the gene matches. This CDR3 spans 15 amino acids. This CDR3 reads CAWSTQGALGNTIYF. The CDR3 coding sequence is TGTGCCTGGAGTACCCAGGGGGCGCTTGGAAACACCATATATTTT.

This rearrangement joins TRBV5-1 to TRBJ2-7, with D possibly being TRBD2 (5 bases). The V end was cut by 0 bases, the J end by 3 bases, with 13 bases between. The CDR3 loop spans 15 amino acids. Germline-derived CDR1 and CDR2 are SGHRS and YFSETQ. The CDR3 nucleotides are TGCGCCAGCAGCTTGGATTTGTGGGAGAGCTACGAGCAGTACTTC. It encodes CASSLDLWESYEQYF.

Written as DNA, the CDR3 is TGTGCCAGCGGAATCTCTACACAGGCTACAGGGATGGGTGAAAAACTGTTTTTT. Protein: CASGISTQATGMGEKLFF. The chain has TRBV27 and TRBJ1-4; tentative D call: TRBD1 (6 bases). CDR1 is MNHEY and CDR2 is SMNVEV in the germline V gene (reference sequence). The CDR3 spans 18 residues. V shed 8 bases and J shed 7 bases, with 29 bases lying between them.

V gene TRBV30 combines with J gene TRBJ2-1; possible D gene TRBD1, 6 bases. V lost 2 bases to trimming and J lost 5 bases, with 13 bases between them. Germline CDR1 GTSNPN, CDR2 SVGIG (reference sequence). There are 14 residues in the CDR3. As DNA, the CDR3 is TGTGCCTGGAGTTCGACAGGCCTAAACAATGAGCAGTTCTTC. Residues: CAWSSTGLNNEQFF. Full variable domain (outside the CDR3, taken from reference TRBV30 and TRBJ2-1): SQTIHQWPATLVQPVGSPLSLECTVEGTSNPNLYWYRQAAGRGLQLLFYSVGIGQISSEVPQNLSASRPQDRQFILSSKKLLLSDSGFYLCAWSSTGLNNEQFFGPGTRLTVL.

V and J are TRBV5-1 and TRBJ2-6; the D is unclear. The germline V and J ends were trimmed by 7 bases and 0 bases, with 11 bases remaining between them. The CDR3 is 15 residues long. Looked up from germline, CDR1 is SGHRS and CDR2 is YFSETQ. DNA for the CDR3: TGCGCCAGCGCCCGCCCAGGCTCTGGGGCCAACGTCCTGACTTTC. Encoded protein: CASARPGSGANVLTF.

The chain combines TRBV19 with TRBJ2-2; unclear D gene. Between the trimmed V and J ends, which lost 8 bases and 0 bases, there was a span of 10 bases. Germline CDR1 LNHDA, CDR2 SQIVND (reference sequence). This CDR3 comprises 14 residues. CDR3 loop: CASRVAPNTGELFF. In DNA, the CDR3 is TGTGCCAGTCGGGTCGCCCCGAACACCGGGGAGCTGTTTTTT.

The chain recombines TRBV10-3 with TRBJ2-7; 10 nucleotides agree with TRBD1. The CDR3 spans 15 residues. The J segment lost 4 bases and the V segment lost 6 bases, leaving 9 bases of the junction unmatched. Germline V lookup: CDR1 ENHRY, CDR2 SYGVKD. CDR3 loop: CAIRSRDRGSYEQYF. The CDR3 nucleotides are TGTGCCATCAGGTCCCGGGACAGGGGATCGTACGAGCAGTACTTC.

CDR3 loop: CASSSQRGVLGEQFF. The CDR3 region has the DNA TGTGCCAGCAGCTCCCAGCGGGGGGTCCTTGGCGAGCAGTTCTTC. This chain connects TRBV7-6 to TRBJ2-1, with 9 bases fitting TRBD2. Looked up from germline, CDR1 is SGHVS and CDR2 is FNYEAQ. The J segment lost 10 bases and the V segment lost 4 bases, leaving 11 bases of the junction unmatched. There are 15 residues in the CDR3. The whole variable domain, remainder taken from reference TRBV7-6 and TRBJ2-1, is GAGVSQSPRYKVTKRGQDVALRCDPISGHVSLYWYRQALGQGPEFLTYFNYEAQQDKSGLPNDRFSAERPEGSISTLTIQRTEQRDSAMYRCASSSQRGVLGEQFFGPGTRLTVL.